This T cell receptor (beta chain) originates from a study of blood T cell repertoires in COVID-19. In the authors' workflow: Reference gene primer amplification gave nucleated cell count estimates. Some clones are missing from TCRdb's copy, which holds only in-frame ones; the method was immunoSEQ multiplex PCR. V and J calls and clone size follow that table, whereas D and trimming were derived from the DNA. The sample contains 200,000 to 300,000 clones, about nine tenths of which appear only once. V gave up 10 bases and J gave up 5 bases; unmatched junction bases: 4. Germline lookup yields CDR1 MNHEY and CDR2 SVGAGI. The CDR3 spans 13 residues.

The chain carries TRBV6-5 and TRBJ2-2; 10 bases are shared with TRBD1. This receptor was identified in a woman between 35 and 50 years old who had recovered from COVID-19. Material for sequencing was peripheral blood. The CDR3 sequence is CATGTGETGELFF. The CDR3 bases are TGTGCCACCGGGACAGGGGAGACCGGGGAGCTGTTTTTT.